The 9 T cell receptor beta chains below come from one sample, sequenced in a study of blood T cell repertoires in COVID-19. Generated by immunoSEQ multiplex PCR, the TCRdb table keeps only in-frame clones and is missing some. The sample records approximately 100,000 clones, less than 90% being singletons. The sequenced sample was peripheral blood. These TCRs come from a human donor in a cohort sampled during active COVID-19.

The chain carries TRBV6-5 and TRBJ2-7; TRBD1 matches at 7 bases. V lost 5 bases and J lost 3; bases outside the gene matches: 10. CDR3 size: 15 residues. The V gene's germline CDR1 is MNHEY and CDR2 SVGAGI. CDR3 nucleotide sequence: TGTGCCAGCAGTCGCCACGGACAGGACAACTACGAGCAGTACTTC. It encodes CASSRHGQDNYEQYF.

Here the CDR3 reads CASSQQLGLGGETQYF. CDR3 nucleotide sequence: TGTGCCAGCAGCCAACAGCTCGGACTAGGTGGGGAGACCCAGTACTTC. The chain joins TRBV4-2 to TRBJ2-5; 7 bases match TRBD2. The CDR3 is 16 amino acids. Losses at the gene ends were 2 bases for V and 5 bases for J; bases not matched to a gene: 11. Germline V gene sequence: CDR1 LGHNA, CDR2 YNFKEQ.

The chain has TRBV28 and TRBJ1-2; D is ambiguous. The V end lost 3 bases, the J end lost 5 bases, and 13 bases lay between the germline ends. The CDR3 has 14 amino acids. Germline loops: CDR1 MDHEN, CDR2 SYDVKM. CDR3 amino acids: CASSFGTELYGYTF. The CDR3 DNA is TGTGCCAGCAGTTTCGGTACAGAGTTATATGGCTACACCTTC.

The chain joins TRBV27 to TRBJ2-7; 8 positions match TRBD1. CDR3 size: 14 residues. Germline CDR1 and CDR2: MNHEY and SMNVEV (reference sequence). With 2 bases clipped from V and 5 bases from J, the junction kept 5 bases outside the gene matches. In nucleotides, the CDR3 is TGTGCCAGCAGTTTACAGGGGGCGGCGGACGAGCAGTACTTC. Translating gives CASSLQGAADEQYF.

The rearrangement uses TRBV7-9 and TRBJ1-6, with D possibly TRBD1 on 6 matching bases. This CDR3 is 14 amino acids long. Trimming removed 5 bases from V and 6 bases from J, with 11 bases in between. CDR1 and CDR2 from the germline V gene are SEHNR and FQNEAQ (reference sequence). CDR3 in amino acids: CASSLRGGNSPLHF. As DNA, the CDR3 is TGTGCCAGCAGCCTTAGGGGGGGTAATTCACCCCTCCACTTT.

The chain carries TRBV10-3 and TRBJ1-4; D call uncertain. Germline assignment: CDR1 ENHRY and CDR2 SYGVKD. This CDR3 has 13 residues. Trimming shortened V by 8 bases and J by 0 bases, and 7 bases separated the two germline ends. The CDR3 region is CAISRTTNEKLFF. CDR3 bases: TGTGCCATCTCGCGAACAACTAATGAAAAACTGTTTTTT.

The CDR3 spells CASSQVLSSDTGELFF. CDR3 bases: TGCGCCAGCAGCCAAGTATTGTCCTCGGACACCGGGGAGCTGTTTTTT. The rearrangement uses TRBV4-1 and TRBJ2-2; no reliable D call. Trimming left V 1 base short and J 3 bases short, with 12 bases between. Per the germline V gene, CDR1 is MGHRA and CDR2 is YSYEKL. This CDR3 has 16 residues.

This clone has only one observation. The rearrangement uses TRBV7-2 and TRBJ2-2; D is perhaps TRBD1 (6 bases). This CDR3 has 12 amino acids. The germline V gene encodes CDR1 SGHTA and CDR2 FQGNSA. The V gene lost 3 bases and the J gene lost 8 bases, with 7 bases spanning the gap. CDR3 amino acids: CASSFGTGELFF. CDR3 nucleotides: TGTGCCAGCAGCTTCGGGACAGGGGAGCTGTTTTTT.

The gene calls are TRBV3-1 (or the pseudogene TRBV3-2) and TRBJ2-1, with TRBD2 identical over 8 bases. Germline V lookup: CDR1 LGHDT, CDR2 YNNKEL (reference sequence). The CDR3 is 15 amino acids. V shed 6 bases and J 7 bases; nucleotides not matched to a gene: 11. For the CDR3, the DNA is TGTGCCAGCAGTGATAGCGGGACTGGGGGGAATGAGCAGTTCTTC. The encoded protein is CASSDSGTGGNEQFF.